The source of this T cell receptor beta chain is a study of blood T cell repertoires in COVID-19 (dated by TCRdb to about 2020). For the wider study: Samples covering the acute and convalescent phases of COVID-19 were provided by collaborators in the United States, Italy and Spain. The prospective study material was composed of cDNA or gDNA derived from T cells, B-cell-depleted T cells, or PBMCs. The dataset comprised deeply sampled blood TCRbeta repertoires from subjects exposed to, actively infected with, or recovered from COVID-19. The repertoires were released in a freely available public database intended as a resource for research on the immune response to SARS-CoV-2. The samples were drawn from two sources: the first 160 participants of the ongoing ImmuneRACE study, and 1,000 to 1,500 subjects contributed by 6 global collaborators. Sample metadata almost always included a de-identified subject ID, COVID-19 status, age in years and sex. HLA class I and class II types, where available, came from metadata supplied by the sample provider rather than from assay-based typing.

Concerning this clone: No antigen is known for it. No qualities accompany the bases; no much larger clone lies one base away.

What the authors observed across the whole study: The quantity of clinical and demographic metadata differed by source and by participant and was supplied without curation.

The immunoSEQ Assay, a bias-controlled multiplex PCR, was used to amplify TCRbeta CDR3 regions from genomic DNA. The original pipeline was this. The number of nucleated cells in each sample was estimated from the amplification of reference gene primers within the assay. Sequence reads were collapsed and filtered to measure the absolute abundance of every unique TCRbeta CDR3 rearrangement. Productive Simpson clonality was computed per sample as the square root of Simpson's diversity index over productive rearrangements. TCRdb obtained this table from immuneACCESS and retained in-frame rearrangements with V and J assigned. These tables miss some clones; where compared with another copy, unresolved V genes account for less than half of the shortfall, and the remainder is unexplained. Clonal size and the V and J genes are those of that table, whereas D and trimming came from the DNA. The sample table contains hundreds of thousands of clones; only one count was recorded for around 83% of them. Clones ranked in the top ten supply 8.9% of the sample.

Whole blood was collected in K2EDTA tubes by collaborating institutions according to the institutions' own protocols. For TCRbeta analysis, collaborators shipped samples as frozen whole blood, isolated PBMCs, or DNA extracted from either of those sample types. CDR3 length: 15 amino acids, cysteine to phenylalanine. Only the CDR3 portion is preserved as DNA: 45 bases, with reading frame beginning at the first base. The germline V gene yields MGHDK for CDR1 and SYGVNS for CDR2. V is pared back by 4 bases and J by 7 bases, with 20 bases lying between the germline termini. Sequencing was performed on peripheral blood. The sequence came from a man older than 75 with acute or convalescent COVID-19. The rearranged chain carries TRBV25-1 and TRBJ2-7, with a weak D call of TRBD1 (6 bases match). At the DNA level, the sequence is TGTGCCAGCAGTGTCCCGGGTCTGGGACATCGGGAGCAGTACTTC. Its protein product is CASSVPGLGHREQYF.